A selection of T cell receptor beta chains follows, all from one sample in a study of cytomegalovirus exposure and HLA in healthy donors. Data came from immunoSEQ multiplex PCR; TCRdb stores just in-frame clones and leaves some out. The top ten hold 1.1% of the sample, which has over 85,000 clones, approximately 93% seen once. Sequenced: PBMCs. Every receptor here comes from a woman aged 25 to 39 in good health and CMV-seropositive. CDR3s include the opening cysteine and the closing phenylalanine or tryptophan. D genes are given only for firm matches. Expanded clones get a size class; other rows say once, few or many, or leave the size out.

>TRBD2|TRBJ2-1|-|TRBV4-3
TGCGCCAGCAGCCAAGATACGGGACTAGCGGGAGGGTCGGGATATGAGCAGTTCTTC
CASSQDTGLAGGSGYEQFF
>-|TRBJ1-1|-|TRBV11-1
TGTGCCAGCAGCCCCTTACAGGGGAACACTGAAGCTTTCTTT
CASSPLQGNTEAFF
>-|TRBJ1-3|-|TRBV5-1
TGCGCCAGCAGCTTGGCCGGAACAGCCTCTGGAAACACCATATATTTT
CASSLAGTASGNTIYF
>TRBD2|TRBJ2-1|-|TRBV9
TGTGCCAGCAGCGTAGCTATAGCGGGAGGAACCTACAATGAGCAGTTCTTC
CASSVAIAGGTYNEQFF
>-|TRBJ2-5|-|TRBV5-1
TGCGCCAGCAGCTTAGGAGGGTCGGGGCAAGAGACCCAGTACTTC
CASSLGGSGQETQYF
>-|TRBJ1-5|-|TRBV5-5
TGTGCCACTTCAAAGCGGGGTGAGAGCAATCAGCCCCAGCATTTT
CATSKRGESNQPQHF
>-|TRBJ2-7|-|TRBV27
TGTGCCAGCAGTTGGGGAGCAGTATCCTACGAGCAGTACTTC
CASSWGAVSYEQYF
>-|TRBJ2-4|-|TRBV5-6
TGTGCCAGCAGCTTCAGGGCCCCTGGGGACATTCAGTACTTC
CASSFRAPGDIQYF
>-|TRBJ2-7|-|TRBV2
TGTGCCAGTCTCGTAGCCTACGAGCAGTACTTC
CASLVAYEQYF
>TRBD1|TRBJ2-1|-|TRBV19
TGTGCCAGTAGTACACCGCTGGCGGGACAGGCCTCCTACAATGAGCAGTTCTTC
CASSTPLAGQASYNEQFF
>-|TRBJ2-5|-|TRBV9
TGTGCCAGCAGCGTAGGTTATCGTGAGACCCAGTACTTC
CASSVGYRETQYF
>TRBD2|TRBJ2-7|-|TRBV19
TGTGCCAGCTCCTGGGGGGGTAGCGGACACTCCTACGAGCAGTACTTC
CASSWGGSGHSYEQYF
>-|TRBJ1-1|-|TRBV18
TGTGCCAGCTCACCTCACAGGGAGAACACTGAAGCTTTCTTT
CASSPHRENTEAFF
>TRBD1|TRBJ2-5|-|TRBV30
TGTGCCTGGAGTGGGGGACAGGGGGTCTGGTCCCAGTACTTC
CAWSGGQGVWSQYF
>TRBD1|TRBJ2-7|-|TRBV6-5
TGTGCCAGCAGTGCAAGGGACAGATCCTACGAGCAGTACTTC
CASSARDRSYEQYF
>-|TRBJ2-7|-|TRBV6-5
TGTGCCAGCAGTTACTCGAGAGCAGGGGACCCCTACGAGCAGTACTTC
CASSYSRAGDPYEQYF
>TRBD2|TRBJ2-3|-|TRBV15
TGTGCCACCAGCAGACATAGCGGGAGCACAGATACGCAGTATTTT
CATSRHSGSTDTQYF
>TRBD1|TRBJ2-7|-|TRBV29-1
TGCAGCGTGGCAACCGGGACAGGGGTCGAGCAGTACTTC
CSVATGTGVEQYF
>TRBD2|TRBJ2-3|-|TRBV4-2
TGTGCCAGCAGCCTTGGACTAGCGGGAGCCTCTTCCACAGATACGCAGTATTTT
CASSLGLAGASSTDTQYF
>-|TRBJ2-7|-|TRBV7-9
TGTGCCAGCAGCCGCTCGCTCAGTTACGAGCAGTACTTC
CASSRSLSYEQYF
>TRBD2|TRBJ2-1|once|TRBV5-4
TGTGCCAGCAGCCTTGCTAGCGGGTCAAGGATCAATGAGCAGTTCTTC
CASSLASGSRINEQFF
>TRBD2|TRBJ2-1|-|TRBV4-3
TGCGCCAGCAGCCAATTGACTAGCGGGAGCCACAATGAGCAGTTCTTC
CASSQLTSGSHNEQFF
>TRBD2|TRBJ2-7|-|TRBV28
TGTGCCAGCAGTTTTCCCGGGACTAGCGGGAGGAATGGGGTTTCCTACGAGCAGTACTTC
CASSFPGTSGRNGVSYEQYF
>TRBD2|TRBJ2-1|-|TRBV30
TGTGCCTGGAGTGCCCTGGGACTAGCGGTGAGCTCCTACAATGAGCAGTTCTTC
CAWSALGLAVSSYNEQFF
>TRBD1|TRBJ1-4|-|TRBV10-3
TGTGCCATCAGTGAGTCGGACAGGGGCCGTGAAAAACTGTTTTTT
CAISESDRGREKLFF
>-|TRBJ2-5|-|TRBV27
TGTGCCAGCAGCCCAATCAGACAAGAGACCCAGTACTTC
CASSPIRQETQYF
>-|TRBJ1-5|once|TRBV19
TGTGCCAGTAGTATAGTATTAGGGGGGGGACTTGATCAGCCCCAGCATTTT
CASSIVLGGGLDQPQHF
>TRBD1|TRBJ1-2|once|TRBV5-4
TGTGCCAGCAGCCCGGGACCACAAAGACAGGGGAAGGATGGCTACACCTTC
CASSPGPQRQGKDGYTF
>TRBD1|TRBJ2-3|-|TRBV18
TGTGCCAGCTCTCCAAACAGGGGATCCTTCGGACCAGATACGCAGTATTTT
CASSPNRGSFGPDTQYF
>-|TRBJ2-6|-|TRBV30
TGTGCCTGGAGTACCGACTCGTCTGGGGCCAACGTCCTGACTTTC
CAWSTDSSGANVLTF
>TRBD1|TRBJ2-3|once|TRBV28
TGTGCCAGCAGTTTGAACAGGGGGCATGTGGATACGCAGTATTTT
CASSLNRGHVDTQYF
>TRBD1|TRBJ2-4|-|TRBV6-6
TGTGCCAGCAGCAGGGGGACCAAAAACATTCAGTACTTC
CASSRGTKNIQYF
>-|TRBJ2-7|once|TRBV6-1
TGTGCCAGCAGTGAGTCTCAGGGAAGTTCCTACGAGCAGTACTTC
CASSESQGSSYEQYF
>TRBD1|TRBJ1-2|once|TRBV7-9
TGTGCCAGCTGTTCTCGGACAGGCAAAAACTATGGCTACACCTTC
CASCSRTGKNYGYTF
>-|TRBJ1-2|-|TRBV4-3
TGCGCCAGCAGCCAAGGAAGGCGGGGAGCTAACTATGGCTACACCTTC
CASSQGRRGANYGYTF
>TRBD2|TRBJ2-3|once|TRBV7-7
TGTGCCAGCAGCTTAGGGGCTTCTAGCGGGAGTATGGATACGCAGTATTTT
CASSLGASSGSMDTQYF
>TRBD1|TRBJ1-2|few|TRBV2
TGTGCCAGCATGTGGGGACAGGGATATGGCTACACCTTC
CASMWGQGYGYTF
>TRBD2|TRBJ2-2|-|TRBV4-3
TGCGCCAGCAGCCAAGATAGGCTAGCGGCACGCACCGGGGAGCTGTTTTTT
CASSQDRLAARTGELFF
>TRBD2|TRBJ2-3|-|TRBV2
TGTGCCAGCAGAGCGGGAGGGTTCACAGATACGCAGTATTTT
CASRAGGFTDTQYF
>-|TRBJ1-2|-|TRBV4-3
TGCGCCAGCAGCCAAGGAGGTGGTCAAAGCCCGTATGGCTACACCTTC
CASSQGGGQSPYGYTF
>-|TRBJ2-7|-|TRBV13
TGTGCCAGCAGCTCCAGGGTATCAGAAGAGCAGTACTTC
CASSSRVSEEQYF
>-|TRBJ1-2|-|TRBV18
TGTGCCAGCTCAACAGTGGACACTTCTAACTATGGCTACACCTTC
CASSTVDTSNYGYTF